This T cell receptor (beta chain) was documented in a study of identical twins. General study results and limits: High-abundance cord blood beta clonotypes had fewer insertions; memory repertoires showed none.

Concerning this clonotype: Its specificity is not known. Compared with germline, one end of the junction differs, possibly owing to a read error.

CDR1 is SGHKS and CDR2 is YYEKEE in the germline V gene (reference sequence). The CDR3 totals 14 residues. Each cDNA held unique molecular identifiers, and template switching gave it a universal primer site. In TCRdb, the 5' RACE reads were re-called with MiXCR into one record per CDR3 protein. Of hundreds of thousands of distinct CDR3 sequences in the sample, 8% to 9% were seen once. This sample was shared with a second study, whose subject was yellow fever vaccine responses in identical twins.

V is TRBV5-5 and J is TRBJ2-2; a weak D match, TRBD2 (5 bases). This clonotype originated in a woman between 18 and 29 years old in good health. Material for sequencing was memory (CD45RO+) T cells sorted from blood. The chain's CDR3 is CASSPGLVAGELLF. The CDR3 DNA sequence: TGTGCCAGCAGCCCTGGGCTAGTCGCCGGGGAGCTGCTTTTT.